This T cell receptor beta chain emerged from a study of graft-versus-host responses after intestinal transplantation. As for the study in general: Among the recipients, all got anti-thymocyte globulin induction and then tacrolimus and steroids for around three years.

With respect to this clone: Its specificity is not known.

Only in-frame clones appear in the TCRdb table, and some are missing; sequencing was by immunoSEQ multiplex PCR. This table has about 27,000 clones, about 92% appearing once. Per germline, CDR1 MNHEY and CDR2 SVGAGI. Trimming removed 8 bases from V and 0 bases from J, with 9 bases in between. The CDR3 runs 13 residues. Study conclusions and caveats: Allografts of patients with graft-donor T cell macrochimerism showed high graft-versus-host to host-versus-graft clone ratios. The highest levels of circulating GvH clones went along with early declines in HvG clones after transplant. GvH clones were identified in recipient marrow, with some first appearing in ileum or blood.

The chain joins TRBV6-5 to TRBJ2-3; D may be TRBD1 (6 bases). The TCR was taken from a human patient who received an intestinal transplant, so some T cells may come from the graft donor. Sequenced material: PBMCs, taken 18 days after transplant. CDR3 bases: TGTGCCAGCGGGGGCGGGAGCACAGATACGCAGTATTTT. Its protein product is CASGGGSTDTQYF.